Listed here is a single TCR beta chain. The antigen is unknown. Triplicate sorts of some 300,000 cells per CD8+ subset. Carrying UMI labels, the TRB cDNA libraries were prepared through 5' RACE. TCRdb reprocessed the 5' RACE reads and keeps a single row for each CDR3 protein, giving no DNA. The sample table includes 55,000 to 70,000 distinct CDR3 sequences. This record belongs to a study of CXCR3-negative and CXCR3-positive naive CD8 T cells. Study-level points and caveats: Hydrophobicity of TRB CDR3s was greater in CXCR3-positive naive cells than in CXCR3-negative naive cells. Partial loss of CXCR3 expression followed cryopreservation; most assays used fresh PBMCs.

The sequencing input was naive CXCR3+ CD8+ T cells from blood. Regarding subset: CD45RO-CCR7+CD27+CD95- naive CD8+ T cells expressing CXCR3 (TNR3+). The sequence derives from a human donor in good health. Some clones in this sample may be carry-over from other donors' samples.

CDR3: CASSFPRTGVTEAFF. The genes are TRBV28 and TRBJ1-1; TCRdb calls TRBD1, which cannot be checked without DNA. Germline lookup yields CDR1 MDHEN and CDR2 SYDVKM. The length of the CDR3 is 15 residues.